This entry features one T cell receptor beta chain sequence. The data were taken from a study of lymphopenia after photon versus proton radiotherapy. The CDR3 runs 15 residues. Germline values: CDR1 WSHSY, CDR2 SAAADI. The ends were cut back, 8 bases at V and 0 bases at J, with 14 bases in the middle. Some clones are missing from TCRdb's copy, which holds only in-frame ones; the method was immunoSEQ multiplex PCR. Of tens of thousands of clones in the sample, around 83% were seen once. The TCR was taken from a woman aged 65 to 85 with pancreatic cancer. Some clones in this sample may be carry-over from other donors' samples. This chain links TRBV10-2 with TRBJ1-5; TRBD1 might be the D (6 bases). The specimen was peripheral blood, collected from a patient treated with proton-based radiotherapy. In nucleotides, the CDR3 is TGCGCCAGCTCGAAATGGACAGATAGCAATCAGCCCCAGCATTTT. Its protein is CASSKWTDSNQPQHF.